A few counts support the clone carrying this T cell receptor beta chain. TCRdb's copy holds only in-frame clones and misses some; the assay was immunoSEQ multiplex PCR. Of around 150,000 clones detected, around 84% appear once; the ten largest clones hold 4.5% to 7.5%. Germline assignment: CDR1 PRHDT and CDR2 FYEKMQ (reference sequence). Trimming stripped 3 bases from V and 6 bases from J, with 9 bases between. The CDR3 covers 12 residues. Participants' reported clinical history set cohort assignment. This record belongs to a study of blood T cell repertoires in COVID-19. Study information: In each case, the material was cDNA or gDNA derived from T cells, B-cell-depleted T cells, or PBMCs.

The chain links TRBV13 to TRBJ2-7; the D gene is possibly TRBD1 (5 bases). The receptor was isolated from a man aged 35 to 55 who had recovered from COVID-19. Specimen: PBMCs or T cells enriched from blood (not recorded which). DNA for the CDR3: TGTGCCAGCAGCTTTTTACAGGCCGAGCAGTACTTC. Translated, it gives CASSFLQAEQYF.